This T cell receptor beta chain is drawn from a study of blood T cell repertoires in COVID-19. On the study more broadly: The origin of the acute and convalescent COVID-19 samples was the United States, Italy and Spain. T cells, B-cell-depleted T cells, or PBMCs supplied cDNA or gDNA.

As processed by the authors: Researchers report that nucleated cell counts were estimated from reference gene primer amplification. Generated by immunoSEQ multiplex PCR, the TCRdb table keeps only in-frame clones and is missing some. Clone size and V and J calls were adopted from that table, with D and trimming inferred from the DNA. The sample has about 73,000 clones; 70% to 85% are singletons. The specimen was peripheral blood. The TCR originated in a woman aged 55 to 70 with acute or convalescent COVID-19.

CDR3 sequence (DNA): TGTGCCAGCAGTCGACTAGCGGGGGGGCTAGATACGCAGTATTTT. It is translated as CASSRLAGGLDTQYF. J is TRBJ2-3 and V is TRBV6-6, with TRBD2 matching over 14 bases. Germline values: CDR1 MNHNY, CDR2 SVGAGI (reference sequence). The CDR3 is 15 residues long. The trim removed 5 bases at V and 5 bases at J, leaving 3 bases unmatched.